This TCR beta chain is drawn from a study of glioma-infiltrating T cells after dendritic cell vaccination. In the study overall: At biweekly intervals, patients got three intradermal dendritic cell vaccine injections.

Patients had residual fresh-frozen tumor tissue and more than two years of survival data. This clone showed up just once. The CDR3 totals 14 residues. The germline V gene has CDR1 MDHEN and CDR2 SYDVKM. V was pared by 6 bases and J by 4 bases, with 6 bases of the junction left unmatched. TCRdb's copy holds only in-frame clones and misses some; the assay was immunoSEQ multiplex PCR. The table lists 40,000 or so clones, just under 85% of them singletons. The sequencing used blood, collected before dendritic cell vaccination. The TCR sequence derives from a human donor with glioblastoma. This rearrangement joins TRBV28 to TRBJ1-2, with 9 bases identical to TRBD1. The CDR3 DNA reads as TGTGCCAGCAGCCTTACAGGGGGCGGCTATGGCTACACCTTC. Translation: CASSLTGGGYGYTF.